This TCR beta chain is drawn from a study of graft-versus-host responses after intestinal transplantation. For the study at large: Among the recipients, transplants were multivisceral, liver-intestinal, or isolated intestinal. Anti-thymocyte globulin was used for induction in all recipients, who then took tacrolimus and steroids for roughly 3 years. The study, taken as a whole, reports: GvH clones turned up in recipient marrow; some had shown up first in ileum or blood. Individuals carrying graft-donor T cell macrochimerism showed high graft-versus-host to host-versus-graft clonal ratios in allografts.

Only in-frame clones appear in the TCRdb table, and some are missing; sequencing was by immunoSEQ multiplex PCR. The profile shows about 4,900 clones, 20% to 30% of them singletons. The study plated some 200,000 CFSE-labeled responders with some 200,000 irradiated, violet-dye-labeled stimulators. This CDR3 has 13 amino acids. V lost 10 bases to trimming and J lost 1 base, with 14 bases between them. Germline loops: CDR1 SNHLY, CDR2 FYNNEI. The source material was alloreactive CD8+ T cells from a mixed lymphocyte reaction culture, sampled before intestinal transplant. Subset noted: CFSE-low proliferating T cells sorted from roughly 6-day pre-transplant mixed lymphocyte reaction (GvH or HvG direction). The chain couples TRBV2 to TRBJ2-7; D call uncertain. The clonotype originates from a human patient who received an intestinal transplant. CDR3 region: CAISLDGSYEQYF. The CDR3 coding sequence is TGTGCCATCAGCCTCGACGGTTCCTACGAGCAGTACTTC.